This TCR beta chain comes out of a study of T cell clonotyping in hematopoietic cell transplantation. Findings and limits, study-wide: After transplant, recipient diversity fell while pathologically expanded clonotypes grew through day 180.

This clone is large (0.1 to 1%) in the sample. Its antigen is unknown. There are 15 residues in the CDR3. V dropped 0 bases and J dropped 3 bases, with 11 bases sitting between them. Germline-derived CDR1 and CDR2 are LNHNV and YYDKDF (reference sequence). The assay was immunoSEQ multiplex PCR, and TCRdb's table has in-frame clones only and misses some. Among a few thousand clones listed, roughly 70% were seen once. V gene TRBV15 combines with J gene TRBJ1-2; D might be TRBD1 (5 bases). Source: PBMCs, taken 180 days after allogeneic stem cell transplant. The source is a male patient between 50 and 60 years old who had an allogeneic stem cell transplant from an unrelated donor, so the T cells may come from the graft donor. Some clones in this sample may be carry-over from other donors' samples. The CDR3 bases are TGTGCCACCAGCAGAGATAAGGGGACGGACTATGGCTACACCTTC. Its protein is CATSRDKGTDYGYTF.